These 25 T cell receptor beta chains were sequenced from one sample in a study of PD-1 blockade in classical Hodgkin lymphoma. The assay was immunoSEQ multiplex PCR, and TCRdb's table has in-frame clones only and misses some. This table has more than 10,000 clones, nearly 80% appearing once. Each patient's relapse followed autologous stem cell transplantation, and brentuximab vedotin exposure varied. Sequenced material: peripheral blood mononuclear cells (PBMCs), taken before the second cycle of nivolumab. Receptors originate from a human donor with classical Hodgkin lymphoma.

The V and J genes are TRBV10-2 and TRBJ1-1; D is possibly TRBD1 (5 bases). CDR1 is WSHSY and CDR2 is SAAADI in the germline V gene. Trimming removed 0 bases from V and 4 bases from J, with 9 bases in between. CDR3 length: 14 residues. DNA for the CDR3: TGCGCCAGCAGTGAGTCCCCGGGGACCACTGAAGCTTTCTTT. Translation: CASSESPGTTEAFF.

V gene TRBV6-5 combines with J gene TRBJ2-7; TRBD2 matches at 11 bases. Trimming cost V 3 bases and J 6 bases; bases outside gene matches: 4. Per the germline V gene, CDR1 is MNHEY and CDR2 is SVGAGI. CDR3 length: 14 residues. CDR3 DNA: TGTGCCAGCAGTTATAGCGGGAGGGCGGTCGAGCAGTACTTC. This translates into CASSYSGRAVEQYF.

The chain combines TRBV9 with TRBJ2-5, with a possible D match to TRBD2 (5 bases). V dropped 0 bases and J dropped 0 bases, with 18 bases sitting between them. Germline CDR1 is SGDLS and CDR2 is YYNGEE. This CDR3 spans 18 amino acids. The chain's CDR3 is CASSVGPLWWEYQETQYF. CDR3 bases: TGTGCCAGCAGCGTAGGTCCCCTTTGGTGGGAGTACCAAGAGACCCAGTACTTC.

The rearrangement links TRBV7-3 to TRBJ2-2, with D possibly matching TRBD1 (6 bases). Trimming took off 5 bases at V and 8 bases at J, with 9 bases between the two ends. This CDR3 is 12 amino acids long. Germline V gives CDR1 SGHTA, CDR2 FQGTGA. CDR3 sequence reads: CASSAGTGELFF. CDR3 coding DNA: TGTGCCAGCAGCGCAGGGACAGGGGAGCTGTTTTTT.

The chain joins TRBV4-2 to TRBJ2-1; 7 bases are a match to TRBD1. J was trimmed by 6 bases and V by 4 bases; bases with no gene match: 18. This CDR3 spans 18 amino acids. Per germline, CDR1 LGHNA and CDR2 YNFKEQ. The CDR3 spells CASSRQGFRPHGVNEQFF. Here the CDR3 DNA reads TGTGCCAGCAGCCGACAGGGTTTTCGGCCGCATGGGGTCAATGAGCAGTTCTTC.

V usage is TRBV6-5 and J usage is TRBJ1-4, with 9 positions matching TRBD1. The V and J ends lost 6 bases and 8 bases, in that order; junction bases with no gene match: 4. The CDR3 consists of 13 residues. The V gene's germline CDR1 is MNHEY and CDR2 SVGAGI. CDR3 amino acids: CASSWDRVEKLFF. CDR3 bases: TGTGCCAGCAGCTGGGACAGGGTCGAAAAACTGTTTTTT.

The rearrangement joins TRBV14 to TRBJ2-5; D remains ambiguous. The DNA end is a closer match to TRBJ2-7, so the J assignment may be wrong. Per the germline V gene, CDR1 is SGHDN and CDR2 is FVKESK. This CDR3 has 13 residues. The chain's CDR3 is CASSQDRSDEQYF. The CDR3 DNA reads TGTGCCAGCAGCCAAGATAGGTCTGACGAGCAGTACTTC.

The V call is TRBV7-9, the J call TRBJ1-3; no clear D. The CDR3 contains 15 residues. Germline CDR1 is SEHNR and CDR2 is FQNEAQ (reference sequence). Trimming took 1 base from V and 0 from J, leaving 7 bases between them. CDR3 amino acids: CASSLDRSSGNTIYF. CDR3 DNA sequence: TGTGCCAGCAGCTTAGACCGGAGCTCTGGAAACACCATATATTTT. Complete variable domain (other parts from reference TRBV7-9 and TRBJ1-3): DTGVSQNPRHKITKRGQNVTFRCDPISEHNRLYWYRQTLGQGPEFLTYFQNEAQLEKSRLLSDRFSAERPKGSFSTLEIQRTEQGDSAMYLCASSLDRSSGNTIYFGEGSWLTVV.

The V gene is TRBV2, the J gene TRBJ2-3; D is possibly TRBD1 or TRBD2 (6 bases each). The CDR3 covers 15 residues. The ends were cut back, 4 bases at V and 8 bases at J, with 19 bases in the middle. Germline assignment: CDR1 SNHLY and CDR2 FYNNEI. The CDR3 sequence is CASSARQGMGGTQYF. CDR3 bases: TGTGCCAGCAGTGCGAGGCAGGGGATGGGGGGTACGCAGTATTTT. Supplemented by reference TRBV2 and TRBJ2-3, the full variable domain reads EPEVTQTPSHQVTQMGQEVILRCVPISNHLYFYWYRQILGQKVEFLVSFYNNEISEKSEIFDDQFSVERPDGSNFTLKIRSTKLEDSAMYFCASSARQGMGGTQYFGPGTRLTVL.

CDR3 sequence reads: CSVDGGGLMLNYGYTF. Written as DNA, the CDR3 is TGCAGCGTTGATGGAGGGGGATTGATGCTGAACTATGGCTACACCTTC. This rearrangement joins TRBV29-1 to TRBJ1-2; possible D gene TRBD1, 6 bases. The CDR3 extends over 16 amino acids. Trimming shortened V by 3 bases and J by 2 bases, and 19 bases separated the two germline ends. The germline gives CDR1 SQVTM, CDR2 ANQGSEA.

The V gene is TRBV27, the J gene TRBJ2-7, with D unclear. This CDR3 is 13 amino acids long. Germline CDR1 MNHEY, CDR2 SMNVEV (reference sequence). V was pared by 2 bases and J by 1 base, with 6 bases between. CDR3 residues: CASSLGRSYEQYF. CDR3 sequence (DNA): TGTGCCAGCAGTTTAGGCAGATCCTACGAGCAGTACTTC.

The rearrangement uses TRBV28 and TRBJ2-2; D ambiguous. In germline, CDR1 is MDHEN, CDR2 SYDVKM. The CDR3 has 15 residues. Deletions cut 2 bases from V and 2 bases from J, with 9 bases between. CDR3 in amino acids: CASSLRRINTGELFF. The CDR3 coding sequence is TGTGCCAGCAGTTTACGGCGGATTAACACCGGGGAGCTGTTTTTT.

The CDR3 spells CASSLFPPRLAEIYEQYF. The DNA of the CDR3 is TGTGCCAGCAGCTTATTTCCACCCCGACTAGCAGAAATCTACGAGCAGTACTTC. The V and J genes are TRBV7-2 and TRBJ2-7; TRBD2 agrees at 7 bases. V trimming: 2 bases; J trimming: 3 bases; junction bases outside the gene matches: 16. Germline V gene lookup returns CDR1 SGHTA and CDR2 FQGNSA. The CDR3 sequence is 18 residues long.

Turning to this clone: This specimen includes other DNA sequences encoding the same CDR3. The chain recombines TRBV7-6 with TRBJ2-3; a possible D gene is TRBD2 (6 bases). The V gene lost 4 bases and the J gene lost 6 bases, with 14 bases spanning the gap. Germline values: CDR1 SGHVS, CDR2 FNYEAQ. This CDR3 spans 14 amino acids. This chain's CDR3 is CASSSRASADTQYF. CDR3 nucleotide sequence: TGTGCCAGCAGCTCTAGGGCTAGCGCTGATACGCAGTATTTT. Full variable domain (rest looked up from reference TRBV7-6 and TRBJ2-3): GAGVSQSPRYKVTKRGQDVALRCDPISGHVSLYWYRQALGQGPEFLTYFNYEAQQDKSGLPNDRFSAERPEGSISTLTIQRTEQRDSAMYRCASSSRASADTQYFGPGTRLTVL.

The chain employs TRBV2 and TRBJ2-1; D may be TRBD2 (5 bases). CDR1 is SNHLY, CDR2 FYNNEI, per germline. CDR3 length equals 15 residues. The ends were cut back, 6 bases at V and 4 bases at J, with 16 bases in the middle. The DNA of the CDR3 is TGTGCCAGCAGGCTGATGGACTCATCGTACAATGAGCAGTTCTTC. This codes for CASRLMDSSYNEQFF.

The chain employs TRBV2 and TRBJ1-1; D is unresolved. The germline CDR1 and CDR2 sequences are SNHLY and FYNNEI. Trimming left V 7 bases short and J 3 bases short, with 15 bases between. The CDR3 runs 14 residues. In DNA form, the CDR3 reads TGTGCCAGCAAAGAGACATTCCAATACACTGAAGCTTTCTTT. Amino acids: CASKETFQYTEAFF.

V is TRBV5-4 and J is TRBJ2-7; 10 nucleotides match TRBD1. V gave up 4 bases and J gave up 3 bases; unmatched junction bases: 4. The CDR3 spans 14 residues. The germline V gene encodes CDR1 SGHNT and CDR2 YYREEE (reference sequence). CDR3 sequence reads: CASSPTGGFYEQYF. The CDR3 nucleotides read TGTGCCAGCAGCCCGACAGGGGGCTTCTACGAGCAGTACTTC.

The rearrangement links TRBV6-1 to TRBJ1-5; D gene unclear. V was cut by 8 bases and J by 5 bases, with 19 bases left in between. The CDR3 covers 15 residues. Germline V gene lookup returns CDR1 MNHNS and CDR2 SASEGT. CDR3 in amino acids: CASSLFIRADQPQHF. The CDR3 DNA reads as TGTGCCAGCTCGTTGTTTATCCGGGCCGATCAGCCCCAGCATTTT.

This sequence joins TRBV11-2 and TRBJ2-1; tentatively, D is TRBD2 (6 bases). The V gene lost 3 bases and the J gene lost 6 bases, with 12 bases spanning the gap. Germline CDR1 is SGHAT and CDR2 is FQNNGV. This CDR3 has 14 amino acids. CDR3 DNA: TGTGCCAGCAGCTTCCACTTGGGGGGCAATGAGCAGTTCTTC. Its translation: CASSFHLGGNEQFF.

The chain employs TRBV6-1 and TRBJ2-7; D is possibly TRBD1 or TRBD2 (5 bases each). V lost 5 bases and J lost 3, with 14 bases in between. Germline V gene lookup returns CDR1 MNHNS and CDR2 SASEGT. The CDR3 consists of 14 residues. DNA of the CDR3: TGTGCCAGCAGTATATTGGACACTAGCTACGAGCAGTACTTC. Translation gives CASSILDTSYEQYF.

This chain joins TRBV28 and TRBJ2-7, with D unresolved. Germline CDR1 reads MDHEN; CDR2 reads SYDVKM. The V end lost 7 bases, the J end lost 2 bases, and 6 bases lay between the germline ends. This CDR3 has 11 residues. DNA for the CDR3: TGTGCCAGCATCTCCCCCTACGAGCAGTACTTC. This gives the protein CASISPYEQYF.

The genes are TRBV7-9 and TRBJ2-1; TRBD2 matches at 11 bases. After removal of 5 bases from V and 4 bases from J, the junction contained 7 bases not matched to a gene. This CDR3 comprises 16 residues. In germline, CDR1 is SEHNR, CDR2 FQNEAQ (reference sequence). CDR3 protein: CASSPTSGSAYNEQFF. CDR3 sequence (DNA): TGTGCCAGCAGCCCTACTAGCGGGAGCGCGTACAATGAGCAGTTCTTC.

This chain joins TRBV6-5 and TRBJ2-3; D unresolved. Germline V gene lookup returns CDR1 MNHEY and CDR2 SVGAGI. The CDR3 is 13 residues long. V was clipped by 5 bases and J by 6 bases, with 12 bases between them. The CDR3 protein is CASSRQFADTQYF. The CDR3 DNA reads as TGTGCCAGCAGTCGACAATTCGCCGATACGCAGTATTTT.

Here the CDR3 reads CASSRGEGGNTIYF. Here the CDR3 DNA reads TGTGCCAGCTCACGAGGAGAGGGAGGAAACACCATATATTTT. The chain is built from TRBV18 and TRBJ1-3, with D unclear. The V gene lost 4 bases and the J gene lost 4 bases, with 11 bases spanning the gap. The CDR3 sequence is 14 residues long. Germline V gene lookup returns CDR1 KGHSH and CDR2 LQKENI.

V usage is TRBV18 and J usage is TRBJ1-5, with 7 bases matching TRBD1. The CDR3 spans 14 residues. V lost 3 bases to trimming and J lost 7 bases; unmatched junction nucleotides: 6. Germline V gives CDR1 KGHSH, CDR2 LQKENI. CDR3 loop: CASSPGTVTQPQHF. The CDR3 DNA reads TGTGCCAGCTCACCGGGGACAGTCACACAGCCCCAGCATTTT. Supplemented by reference TRBV18 and TRBJ1-5, the full variable domain reads NAGVMQNPRHLVRRRGQEARLRCSPMKGHSHVYWYRQLPEEGLKFMVYLQKENIIDESGMPKERFSAEFPKEGPSILRIQQVVRGDSAAYFCASSPGTVTQPQHFGDGTRLSIL.